This TCR beta chain was identified in a study of beta chain features in type 1 diabetes listed by TCRdb under 2018. Describing the broader study: Mean age, gender distribution, total cell number and subset yield were not different between patients and healthy donors. A total of about 110 million sorted cells were examined across all samples, and the number of cells per subset was strongly correlated with RNA yield. In the study, TCRB repertoires of sorted circulating CD4+ T cell subsets from recently diagnosed type 1 diabetes patients were compared with those of matched healthy donors. Regulatory and stem cell-like memory subsets were isolated from only 8 patients and roughly eight healthy donors, whereas naive and central memory subsets came from all 28 donors.

Each donor gave one peripheral blood draw, averaging roughly 120 mL, which was collected into heparinised tubes. Using a panel that included CD45RO, CCR7, CD25, CD127, CD95 and CD27, naive, central memory, regulatory and stem cell-like memory CD4+ T cells were sorted on a BD FACSAria II. Purity was above 95% for every sorted population. Right away, PBMCs were isolated by Lymphoprep density gradient centrifugation and were stained directly, with no culture step. Samples were stained and sorted in pairs, with one healthy donor and one patient per experiment, so that batch effects were minimized. The entire amount of isolated RNA was reverse transcribed using the High Capacity cDNA Reverse Transcription Kit, so the sequenced TCRB transcripts were expressed ones. Deep immunoSEQ sequencing was applied to naive, central memory and regulatory T cell samples, giving an average of roughly 3.5 million total reads per sample. Sorted cells were lysed in RLT buffer and RNA was extracted with DNase-treated RNeasy Micro or Mini kits, depending on cell number. To prevent cross-contamination, each cell subset was processed individually, whereas patient and healthy donor samples were processed jointly. TCRB sequences were amplified from cDNA with the immunoSEQ multiplex PCR, producing 87-bp fragments spanning the CDR3 region. The amplicons were sequenced using the Illumina HiSeq platform. In the original analysis: Synthetic template baselines were used to correct PCR bias computationally, reads within Hamming distance 2 were collapsed together, and singletons that could not be merged were discarded. Reads were aligned to IMGT to assign V, D and J genes, CDR3 length, and insertions or deletions at six rearrangement sites. Within each subset, clonotype counts were normalized to sorted cell number, after which true diversity and Gini coefficients were computed with the tcR R package. Repertoire sharing was quantified using the overlap coefficient calculated on TCRB nucleotide sequences. Out-of-frame TCRB sequences from naive cells were analyzed as a proxy for the pre-selection repertoire. Not all clones reach the TCRdb copy of this immuneACCESS table, which keeps in-frame sequences only. Checked studies attribute under half of the gap to unresolved V genes and leave the rest unexplained. Clone size and the V and J calls come from that table; the DNA yielded D and trimming. In this sample the table shows under 800,000 clones, roughly 15% of which occur a single time. The ten largest clones take up roughly 0.098% of the sample.

CDR1 is given as LNHDA and CDR2 as SQIVND, both from the germline V gene (reference sequence). V loses 6 bases of germline sequence and J loses 8 bases, and the interval between the two ends is 13 bases. The CDR3 runs 13 residues from the cysteine to the phenylalanine. Only the CDR3 region is kept as DNA, spanning 39 bases read in frame from base 1. A few counts support this clone. Its antigen is currently not known. No quality values exist for individual bases; no much larger clone is one base distant. The research as a whole found: Naive, central memory and regulatory TCRB repertoires appeared to be more similar among patients than among healthy donors. In all four CD4+ subsets, TCRB CDR3 length was moderately but significantly shorter in type 1 diabetes patients. HLA sub-analyses involved small numbers of individuals, so any influence of HLA type on TCRB rearrangement remained unresolved. Because cDNA was sequenced instead of genomic DNA, highly expressing activated cells could be over-represented, though the groups showed no difference in activation or CD3 levels. Shorter templates might have been favored by PCR, but patient and control samples were amplified and corrected together, so both groups would have been affected equally by any skew. Patients with type 1 diabetes made fewer insertions and deleted more nucleotides at VDJ recombination sites, implying thymic rearrangement abnormalities.

The rearrangement combines TRBV19 with TRBJ2-2; no D segment can be confidently identified. The TCR sequence derives from a man between 18 and 29 years old in good health. Sample: naive CD4+ T cells from blood. Explained via the paper, the cell subset or site label denotes: true naive CD4+ T cells. In nucleotide form, the sequence is TGTGCCAGTAGGAATACGGGCGGAGGGGAGCTGTTTTTT. This is translated as CASRNTGGGELFF.